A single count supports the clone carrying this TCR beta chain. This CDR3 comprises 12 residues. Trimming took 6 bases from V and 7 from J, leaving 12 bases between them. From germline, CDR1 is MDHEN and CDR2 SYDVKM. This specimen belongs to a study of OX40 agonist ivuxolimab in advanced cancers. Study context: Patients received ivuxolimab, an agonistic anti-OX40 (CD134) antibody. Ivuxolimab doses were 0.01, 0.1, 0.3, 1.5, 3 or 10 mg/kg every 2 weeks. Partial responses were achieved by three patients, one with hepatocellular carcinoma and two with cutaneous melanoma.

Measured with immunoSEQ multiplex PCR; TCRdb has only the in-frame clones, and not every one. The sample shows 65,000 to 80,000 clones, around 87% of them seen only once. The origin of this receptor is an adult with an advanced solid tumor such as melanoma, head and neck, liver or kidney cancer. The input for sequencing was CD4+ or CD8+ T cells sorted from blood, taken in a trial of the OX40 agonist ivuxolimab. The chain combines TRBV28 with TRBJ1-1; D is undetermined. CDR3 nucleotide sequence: TGTGCCAGCAGATCGACCGGGATTGAAGCTTTCTTT. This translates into CASRSTGIEAFF.